This TCR beta chain stems from a study of shared clonotypes between healthy human individuals (dated by TCRdb to 2018 to 2021). Regarding the research as a whole: Three men and two women, aged 18 to 49 years, made up the cohort. The study deeply sequenced blood TCR repertoires of roughly five healthy adults to estimate repertoire size and the extent of clonotype sharing between individuals. To increase sequencing depth and limit assay-specific biases, different laboratories used diverse techniques to prepare libraries and sequence TCR repertoires. Each donor's leukapheresis produced roughly between about 0.9 and 9.5 billion PBMCs.

Donors were healthy HIV-negative adults with no recently reported acute infections or vaccinations. Only Caucasian adults living in Nashville, Tennessee, USA were represented among the donors. For unsorted samples, about 90 million PBMCs were counted, and genomic DNA was extracted using the QIAamp DNA Blood Mini kit. Blood was collected by leukapheresis, and PBMCs were isolated by Ficoll-Histopaque density gradient centrifugation and then cryopreserved in liquid nitrogen vapor phase. The CDR3 holds 13 amino acids from the cysteine to the phenylalanine. The only DNA kept is the CDR3, 39 bases in frame from the first base. The germline ends are 7 bases apart after V is trimmed by 6 bases and J by 1 base. The germline V gene specifies SNHLY as CDR1 and FYNNEI as CDR2. Broad study findings and their caveats: Pairwise subsampling led to the expectation that sequencing depth would affect the degree of clonotype sharing among donors. Sampling was restricted to blood, and TCR repertoires in tissue are likely to differ from TCR repertoires in blood. Because the study included a small number of donors, the genetic and exposure-history diversity represented was limited.

Using the deep immunoSEQ assay, TCR CDR3 regions were amplified from genomic DNA by multiplex PCR. Extracted genomic DNA from each cell subset was spread evenly across all wells of several immunoSEQ 96-well plates, with each plate serving as a replicate. For unsorted PBMC, each replicate PCR was loaded with about 270 ng genomic DNA, equivalent to around 30,000 T cell genomes. Ten immunoSEQ deep assay plates were used to sequence the unsorted PBMC genomic DNA. Purified libraries were measured with a Qubit 3.0 fluorometer, size-checked on a Bioanalyzer 2100, and measured again with the KAPA Library Quantification kit. Every immunoSEQ 96-well plate was sequenced on a dedicated single-read 150-cycle Illumina NextSeq 550 flow cell. As for the original processing: Because the immunoSEQ output held only junctional sequences and lacked quality scores, the filtering could not match the filtering applied to full-length reads. Sequences were annotated with PyIR, a Python wrapper for IgBLAST v1.9, using IMGT germline references to assign V/J genes and CDR3. Reads were filtered out if the reads had weak V/J assignments (E-value above 1e-6), no CDR3, stop codons, out-of-frame junctions, or ambiguous translated residues. A V3J clonotype was defined by an identical inferred V gene, J gene, and CDR3 amino acid sequence. To compute the percentage overlap between repertoires, the number of shared unique clonotypes was divided by the size of the smaller repertoire. Three approaches were used to assess repertoire richness: RTK rarefaction, the Chao1 estimator, and Recon v2.1 estimates of unobserved clonotypes. TCRdb obtained this table from immuneACCESS and retained in-frame rearrangements with V and J assigned. These tables miss some clones; where compared with another copy, unresolved V genes account for less than half of the shortfall, and the remainder is unexplained. V and J calls and clone size are as listed in that table; D and trimming were resolved from the DNA. The sample contains about 480,000 clones, 75% to 85% of them found a single time. The top ten clones comprise 10% to 15% of the sample.

This clone appeared a single time. What antigen it recognizes has not been identified. Base quality data are lacking; no much larger clone is found one base away. The clonotype originates from a woman aged 40 to 50 in good health. Some clones in this sample may be carry-over from other donors' samples. The sequence joins TRBV2 to TRBJ1-5; no D gene can be assigned with confidence. Sequenced sample: PBMCs. The DNA sequence is as follows: TGTGCCAGCAGAGTTCAGAGCAATCAGCCCCAGCATTTT. It is translated as CASRVQSNQPQHF.